This T cell receptor beta chain is from a study of technical replicates of blood from a few donors. This clone is a singleton in its sample. The protocol was immunoSEQ multiplex PCR, while the TCRdb copy is restricted to in-frame clones and leaves out a portion. The table has 67,000 or so clones, around 95% seen once; the top ten hold approximately 0.22%. The CDR3 has 13 amino acids. Germline-derived CDR1 and CDR2 are MRHNA and SNTAGT. Trimming cost V 3 bases and J 5 bases, with 10 bases left between them. Specimen: T cells isolated from PBMCs. This clonotype originated in a human donor in good health. The V and J genes are TRBV6-4 and TRBJ1-2; tentatively, D is TRBD1 (5 bases). For the CDR3, the DNA is TGTGCCAGCAGTGAGACATCAGGGTATGGCTACACCTTC. Translation: CASSETSGYGYTF.